This entry lists 3 T cell receptor beta chains sequenced from one sample in a study of T cells after yellow fever vaccination. Each CDR3 protein gets one entry after TCRdb re-called the 5' RACE reads with MiXCR. Seen here are 100,000 to 150,000 distinct CDR3 sequences, 7.5% to 10% observed once, and the top ten hold roughly 43%. The sample consisted of CD8+ T cells sorted from PBMCs, taken on the day of the yellow fever booster vaccination. These receptors all stem from a man between 18 and 29 years old who received the YFV17D yellow fever vaccine.

The chain uses TRBV5-1 and TRBJ2-1, with 7 bases aligning to TRBD1. The germline CDR1 and CDR2 sequences are SGHRS and YFSETQ. The CDR3 totals 16 residues. V lost 2 bases to trimming and J lost 5 bases; unmatched junction nucleotides: 10. The CDR3: CASSFHRGAPDNEQFF. As DNA, the CDR3 is TGCGCCAGCAGCTTCCACAGGGGTGCCCCCGACAATGAGCAGTTCTTC.

The sample holds a few counts of this clonotype. The rearrangement joins TRBV30 to TRBJ1-1; 8 bases match TRBD1. The length of the CDR3 is 14 residues. V lost 5 bases to trimming and J lost 1 base; unmatched junction nucleotides: 6. CDR1 is GTSNPN and CDR2 is SVGIG in the germline V gene (reference sequence). CDR3 region: CAWDRGEGNTEAFF. The CDR3 DNA reads as TGTGCCTGGGACAGGGGCGAAGGGAACACTGAAGCTTTCTTT.

The CDR3 DNA sequence: TGTGCCAGCAGTGCGAAAGGGACAGGCTATAATTCACCCCTCCACTTT. Protein: CASSAKGTGYNSPLHF. V usage is TRBV28 and J usage is TRBJ1-6; 8 bases match TRBD1. CDR3 size: 16 residues. Trimming cost V 5 bases and J 3 bases; bases outside gene matches: 6. Germline CDR1 reads MDHEN; CDR2 reads SYDVKM. Variable domain in full (rest from reference TRBV28 and TRBJ1-6): DVKVTQSSRYLVKRTGEKVFLECVQDMDHENMFWYRQDPGLGLRLIYFSYDVKMKEKGDIPEGYSVSREKKERFSLILESASTNQTSMYLCASSAKGTGYNSPLHFGNGTRLTVT.